These 27 T cell receptor beta chains were all obtained from the same sample, sequenced in a study of T-cell memory formation after mild COVID-19. MiXCR was run by TCRdb on the 5' RACE reads, yielding one entry per CDR3 protein. Among about 430,000 distinct CDR3 sequences listed, more than 15% were seen once. Sequencing used PBMCs or a T cell subset sorted from them (not recorded which). The receptors come from a man aged 18 to 30 who had mild COVID-19 (a few samples of this study predate the infection). Cell type and time point are not known.

This clonotype was observed a few times. This rearrangement joins TRBV3-1 to TRBJ1-2; D call uncertain. The CDR3 contains 13 residues. Between the trimmed V and J ends, which lost 2 bases and 4 bases, there was a span of 8 bases. The germline CDR1 and CDR2 sequences are LGHDT and YNNKEL (reference sequence). The CDR3 is CASSQSAVYGYTF. The CDR3 bases are TGTGCCAGCAGCCAATCGGCGGTCTATGGCTACACCTTC.

This clonotype was observed a few times. The chain couples TRBV7-2 to TRBJ2-1, with D perhaps assigned TRBD1 or TRBD2 (5 bases each). The CDR3 spans 14 residues. Germline V gene lookup returns CDR1 SGHTA and CDR2 FQGNSA. Trimming left V 7 bases short and J 10 bases short, with 20 bases between. DNA of the CDR3: TGTGCCAGCAACCATCCGGGACGACCTCGGGAGCAGTTCTTC. Translated, it gives CASNHPGRPREQFF. Complete variable domain (other parts from reference TRBV7-2 and TRBJ2-1): GAGVSQSPSNKVTEKGKDVELRCDPISGHTALYWYRQSLGQGLEFLIYFQGNSAPDKSGLPSDRFSAERTGGSVSTLTIQRTQQEDSAVYLCASNHPGRPREQFFGPGTRLTVL.

This clonotype has only a few counts. V and J are TRBV6-2 or TRBV6-3 and TRBJ1-1; D is possibly TRBD1 (5 bases). Germline CDR1 is MNHEY and CDR2 is SVGEGT. There are 12 residues in the CDR3. Trimming took off 6 bases at V and 6 bases at J, with 11 bases between the two ends. CDR3 in amino acids: CASSRDSAEAFF. The DNA of the CDR3 is TGTGCCAGCAGCAGGGATTCCGCTGAAGCTTTCTTT.

The chain joins TRBV4-1 to TRBJ2-3; TRBD2 is a possible D gene (6 bases). From germline, CDR1 is MGHRA and CDR2 YSYEKL. V was pared by 4 bases and J by 4 bases, with 18 bases between. The CDR3 loop spans 16 amino acids. CDR3 sequence reads: CASSPNLFKRADTQYF. The DNA of the CDR3 is TGCGCCAGCAGCCCCAACCTTTTTAAGCGGGCAGATACGCAGTATTTT.

The V gene is TRBV4-1, the J gene TRBJ1-5, with D possibly TRBD1 on 5 matching bases. This CDR3 is 15 amino acids long. V was shortened by 0 bases and J by 0 bases, with 6 bases between the two germline ends. Per the germline V gene, CDR1 is MGHRA and CDR2 is YSYEKL. CDR3 nucleotides: TGCGCCAGCAGCCAAGAGGGGGATAGCAATCAGCCCCAGCATTTT. Its protein is CASSQEGDSNQPQHF.

The sample holds many counts of this clonotype. The chain employs TRBV20-1 and TRBJ1-2; 9 bases fit TRBD1. The CDR3 contains 12 residues. CDR1 is DFQATT, CDR2 SNEGSKA, per germline (reference sequence). V gave up 6 bases and J gave up 4 bases; unmatched junction bases: 3. The CDR3: CSATDRGYGYTF. The CDR3 DNA sequence: TGCAGTGCCACGGACAGGGGCTATGGCTACACCTTC.

The V gene is TRBV7-9, the J gene TRBJ2-1; D not certain. The V gene's germline CDR1 is SEHNR and CDR2 FQNEAQ (reference sequence). Trimming removed 6 bases from V and 14 bases from J, with 14 bases in between. The length of the CDR3 is 11 residues. The CDR3 is CASSRLTWKFF. The CDR3, as DNA: TGTGCCAGCAGTCGACTGACATGGAAGTTCTTC. Together with reference TRBV7-9 and TRBJ2-1, the CDR3 gives the full variable domain: DTGVSQNPRHKITKRGQNVTFRCDPISEHNRLYWYRQTLGQGPEFLTYFQNEAQLEKSRLLSDRFSAERPKGSFSTLEIQRTEQGDSAMYLCASSRLTWKFFGPGTRLTVL.

This clonotype came up a few times. The V gene is TRBV27, the J gene TRBJ2-1, with D tentatively TRBD2 (6 bases). The germline gives CDR1 MNHEY, CDR2 SMNVEV (reference sequence). Trimming shortened V by 6 bases and J by 8 bases, and 23 bases separated the two germline ends. This CDR3 has 16 amino acids. In nucleotides, the CDR3 is TGTGCCAGCAGGCCCCTAGGGCGGGGCCAAGAGGATGAGCAGTTCTTC. It encodes CASRPLGRGQEDEQFF.

This clonotype was observed a few times. This sequence joins TRBV24-1 and TRBJ2-3; D possibly corresponds to TRBD1 (6 bases). V gave up 5 bases and J gave up 6 bases, with 8 bases separating them. Germline CDR1 is KGHDR and CDR2 is SFDVKD. The CDR3 has 12 residues. The CDR3 region has the DNA TGTGCCACCAGTGGGGACAAGGATACGCAGTATTTT. Its translation: CATSGDKDTQYF.

The chain employs TRBV7-2 and TRBJ2-7, with 7 bases lining up with TRBD1. Germline CDR1 SGHTA, CDR2 FQGNSA. J lost 6 bases, V lost 2 bases, and 7 bases had no gene match. This CDR3 is 14 amino acids long. The CDR3 DNA is TGTGCCAGCAGCTTATCCGGACAGGCGGGCGAGCAGTACGTC. Translating gives CASSLSGQAGEQYV.

The V call is TRBV12-3 or TRBV12-4, the J call TRBJ2-1, with D possibly matching TRBD1 (6 bases). Trimming pared 10 bases from V and 0 bases from J, leaving 16 bases between. The CDR3 runs to 15 residues. For the CDR3, the DNA is TGTGCCATCATTACAGGGTCAAGCTCCTACAATGAGCAGTTCTTC. Translation: CAIITGSSSYNEQFF.

There are many counts of this clonotype. The chain is built from TRBV9 and TRBJ2-2; no definite D call. Germline values: CDR1 SGDLS, CDR2 YYNGEE. The V and J ends lost 1 base and 7 bases respectively, with 11 bases between them. There are 14 residues in the CDR3. The CDR3 reads CASSVFGSGGELFF. As DNA, the CDR3 is TGTGCCAGCAGCGTATTTGGTTCCGGCGGGGAGCTGTTTTTT.

The J gene is TRBJ2-1, the V gene TRBV5-1, with D possibly being TRBD2 (6 bases). The germline V gene encodes CDR1 SGHRS and CDR2 YFSETQ. The V end lost 0 bases, the J end lost 0 bases, and 10 bases lay between the germline ends. The CDR3 has 16 residues. The DNA for the CDR3 is TGCGCCAGCAGCTTGGACGGGACTGGCTCCTACAATGAGCAGTTCTTC. Residues: CASSLDGTGSYNEQFF.

The genes are TRBV24-1 and TRBJ2-1, with D possibly TRBD1 on 5 matching bases. This CDR3 has 15 residues. The germline V gene encodes CDR1 KGHDR and CDR2 SFDVKD. The ends were cut back, 5 bases at V and 7 bases at J, with 17 bases in the middle. CDR3 in amino acids: CATSGAWGPPNEQFF. CDR3 coding DNA: TGTGCCACCAGTGGAGCGTGGGGCCCTCCGAATGAGCAGTTCTTC.

The chain recombines TRBV2 with TRBJ2-1; weak D call: TRBD2 (6 bases). Looked up from germline, CDR1 is SNHLY and CDR2 is FYNNEI. The CDR3 spans 13 residues. Trimming left V 4 bases short and J 5 bases short, with 9 bases between. The CDR3 spells CASSGGDDNEQFF. DNA of the CDR3: TGTGCCAGCAGTGGGGGGGACGACAATGAGCAGTTCTTC.

The genes are TRBV7-2 and TRBJ1-3, with D maybe TRBD1 (5 bases). The CDR3 runs to 17 residues. V shed 1 base and J shed 1 base, with 14 bases lying between them. Germline-derived CDR1 and CDR2 are SGHTA and FQGNSA. As DNA, the CDR3 is TGTGCCAGCAGCTTAGTAGGGTCGGGGGTTTCTGGAAACACCATATATTTT. Its protein is CASSLVGSGVSGNTIYF.

This chain connects TRBV6-2 or TRBV6-3 to TRBJ2-5; D is unresolved. Germline-derived CDR1 and CDR2 are MNHEY and SVGEGT. The CDR3 has 14 residues. Between the trimmed V and J ends, which lost 7 bases and 3 bases, there was a span of 15 bases. CDR3 sequence (DNA): TGTGCCAGCATAAGCGCGGCGTACGAAGAGACCCAGTACTTC. Amino acid sequence: CASISAAYEETQYF.

This clonotype has more than one count but fewer than ten. V gene TRBV29-1 combines with J gene TRBJ2-1; 8 bases fit TRBD1. Germline V lookup: CDR1 SQVTM, CDR2 ANQGSEA. The junction had 5 bases not matched to a gene; V was cut back by 0 bases and J by 7 bases. The CDR3 is 14 amino acids. CDR3 sequence reads: CSVEEQGVENEQFF. CDR3 nucleotides: TGCAGCGTTGAAGAACAGGGGGTAGAAAATGAGCAGTTCTTC.

The CDR3 spells CASNLAGAYNEQFF. Written as DNA, the CDR3 is TGTGCCAGCAATCTAGCGGGGGCCTACAATGAGCAGTTCTTC. The gene calls are TRBV6-5 and TRBJ2-1; 10 bases fit TRBD2. Losses at the gene ends were 7 bases for V and 2 bases for J; bases not matched to a gene: 2. Germline V gene sequence: CDR1 MNHEY, CDR2 SVGAGI. This CDR3 region has 14 residues.

The gene calls are TRBV3-1 and TRBJ2-1; D may correspond to TRBD1 or TRBD2 (5 bases each). The CDR3 covers 15 residues. Germline V gene sequence: CDR1 LGHDT, CDR2 YNNKEL (reference sequence). The V and J ends lost 3 bases and 6 bases respectively, with 15 bases between them. DNA for the CDR3: TGTGCCAGCAGCCAGCATCGGGACGCTCCCAATGAGCAGTTCTTC. Its protein product is CASSQHRDAPNEQFF.

This clonotype was detected a few times. The chain couples TRBV6-2 or TRBV6-3 to TRBJ2-3; no definite D call. V lost 1 base and J lost 6, with 2 bases in between. This CDR3 is 11 amino acids long. Germline CDR1 and CDR2: MNHEY and SVGEGT. CDR3 in amino acids: CASSYLDTQYF. In DNA, the CDR3 is TGTGCCAGCAGTTACTTGGATACGCAGTATTTT.

CDR3 in amino acids: CASSTGQSSTDTQYF. CDR3 in DNA: TGTGCCAGCAGCACGGGACAGTCGAGCACAGATACGCAGTATTTT. This sequence joins TRBV7-3 and TRBJ2-3; 7 bases map to TRBD1. Germline V gene sequence: CDR1 SGHTA, CDR2 FQGTGA. The length of the CDR3 is 15 residues. With 5 bases clipped from V and 0 bases from J, the junction kept 5 bases outside the gene matches. Full variable domain (remainder filled in from reference TRBV7-3 and TRBJ2-3): GAGVSQTPSNKVTEKGKYVELRCDPISGHTALYWYRQSLGQGPEFLIYFQGTGAADDSGLPNDRFFAVRPEGSVSTLKIQRTERGDSAVYLCASSTGQSSTDTQYFGPGTRLTVL.

This clonotype was detected only a few times. The chain recombines TRBV3-1 with TRBJ2-7; D unclear. V shed 2 bases and J shed 3 bases, with 11 bases lying between them. The CDR3 has 14 residues. Per the germline V gene, CDR1 is LGHDT and CDR2 is YNNKEL (reference sequence). CDR3 region: CASSQSLWVYEQYV. Here the CDR3 DNA reads TGTGCCAGCAGCCAAAGTCTCTGGGTCTACGAGCAGTACGTC.

This clonotype was observed a few times. V and J are TRBV24-1 and TRBJ2-3; D remains ambiguous. The CDR3 runs 15 residues. In germline, CDR1 is KGHDR, CDR2 SFDVKD. V lost 1 base and J lost 0, with 7 bases in between. CDR3 amino acids: CATSDLAESTDTQYF. The DNA for the CDR3 is TGTGCCACCAGTGATTTAGCTGAGAGCACAGATACGCAGTATTTT.

This clonotype was seen only a few times. The chain couples TRBV20-1 to TRBJ1-2; the D is unclear. V was pared by 0 bases and J by 4 bases, with 15 bases between. This CDR3 has 15 amino acids. The V gene's germline CDR1 is DFQATT and CDR2 SNEGSKA (reference sequence). CDR3 protein: CSARDLRAVGYGYTF. CDR3 DNA: TGCAGTGCTAGAGATCTCCGGGCAGTCGGCTATGGCTACACCTTC.

This clonotype was detected a few times. This sequence joins TRBV12-5 and TRBJ2-3, with 11 positions matching TRBD1. CDR3 length: 15 residues. Germline V gene lookup returns CDR1 LGHNT and CDR2 FRNRAP. The V and J ends lost 6 bases and 3 bases, in that order; junction bases with no gene match: 5. This CDR3 is CASGAGTGGTDTQYF. DNA for the CDR3: TGTGCTAGTGGCGCCGGGACAGGGGGAACAGATACGCAGTATTTT.

This clonotype came up many times. The genes are TRBV4-2 and TRBJ1-1; tentative D call: TRBD1 (6 bases). Germline V lookup: CDR1 LGHNA, CDR2 YNFKEQ. The CDR3 extends over 12 amino acids. Trimming removed 4 bases from V and 8 bases from J, with 11 bases in between. The CDR3 nucleotides are TGTGCCAGCAGCCTAGGACAGACCGAAGCTTTCTTT. Translating it yields CASSLGQTEAFF.